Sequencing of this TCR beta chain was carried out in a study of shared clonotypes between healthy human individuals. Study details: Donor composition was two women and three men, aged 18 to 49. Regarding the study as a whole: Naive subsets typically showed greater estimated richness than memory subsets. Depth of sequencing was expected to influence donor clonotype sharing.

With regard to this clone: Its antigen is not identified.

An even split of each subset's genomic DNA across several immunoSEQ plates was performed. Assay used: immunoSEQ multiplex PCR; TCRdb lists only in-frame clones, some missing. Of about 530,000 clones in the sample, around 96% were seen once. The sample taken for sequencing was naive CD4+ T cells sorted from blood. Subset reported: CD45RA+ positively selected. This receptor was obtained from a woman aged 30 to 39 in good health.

The CDR3: CAWSPGTSVYEQYF. The CDR3 DNA reads TGTGCCTGGTCCCCCGGGACTAGCGTTTACGAGCAGTACTTC. The chain links TRBV30 to TRBJ2-7, with 10 nucleotides matching TRBD2. Losses at the gene ends were 5 bases for V and 4 bases for J; bases not matched to a gene: 8. The CDR3 is 14 amino acids. Germline CDR1 and CDR2: GTSNPN and SVGIG (reference sequence).